Below, one T cell receptor (beta chain) is given with its context. A much larger clone lies one base from this, so it may be a read error. Multiplex touch-down PCR with TRB-A/B primers amplified rearranged V-D-J TRB sequences. TCRdb independently ran MiXCR on the multiplex PCR reads; one entry per CDR3 protein. Of over 15,000 distinct CDR3 sequences in the sample, 35% to 40% were seen once. The CDR3 loop spans 17 amino acids. Germline CDR1 reads MNHNY; CDR2 reads SVGAGI (reference sequence). Amplification of TCR beta used genomic DNA extracted from peripheral blood. The data are from a study of T cell repertoires in aging, cancer and after chemotherapy.

Sequencing was carried out using blood. V gene TRBV6-6 combines with J gene TRBJ2-2; tentative D call: TRBD2 (5 bases). The TCR originated in a human donor with a solid tumor. DNA of the CDR3: TGTGCCAGCAGTCCCCTTCGGGGAAGCGCGAACACCGGGGAGCTGTCTTTT. Translated: CASSPLRGSANTGELSF.